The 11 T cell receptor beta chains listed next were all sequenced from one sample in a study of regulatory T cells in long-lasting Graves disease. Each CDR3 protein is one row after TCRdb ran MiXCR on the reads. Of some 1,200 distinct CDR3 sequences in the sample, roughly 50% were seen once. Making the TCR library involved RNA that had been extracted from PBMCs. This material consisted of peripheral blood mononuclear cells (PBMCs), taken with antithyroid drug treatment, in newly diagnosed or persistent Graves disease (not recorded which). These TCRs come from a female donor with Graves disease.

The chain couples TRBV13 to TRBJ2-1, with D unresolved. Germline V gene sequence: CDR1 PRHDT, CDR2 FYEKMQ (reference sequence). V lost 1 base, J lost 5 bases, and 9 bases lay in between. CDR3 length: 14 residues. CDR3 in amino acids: CASSLALGNNEQFF. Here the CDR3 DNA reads TGTGCCAGCAGCTTAGCTCTGGGTAACAATGAGCAGTTCTTC. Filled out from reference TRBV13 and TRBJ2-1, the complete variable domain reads AAGVIQSPRHLIKEKRETATLKCYPIPRHDTVYWYQQGPGQDPQFLISFYEKMQSDKGSIPDRFSAQQFSDYHSELNMSSLELGDSALYFCASSLALGNNEQFFGPGTRLTVL.

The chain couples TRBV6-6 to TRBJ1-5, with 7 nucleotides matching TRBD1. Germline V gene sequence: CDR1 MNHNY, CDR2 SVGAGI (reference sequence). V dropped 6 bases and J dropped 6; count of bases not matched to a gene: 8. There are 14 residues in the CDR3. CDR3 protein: CASRKEGQAQPQHF. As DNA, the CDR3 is TGTGCCAGCAGGAAAGAAGGACAGGCTCAGCCCCAGCATTTT.

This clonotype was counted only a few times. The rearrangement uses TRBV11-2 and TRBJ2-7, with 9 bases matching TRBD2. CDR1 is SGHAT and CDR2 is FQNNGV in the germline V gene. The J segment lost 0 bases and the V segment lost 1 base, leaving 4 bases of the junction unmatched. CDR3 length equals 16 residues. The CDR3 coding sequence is TGTGCCAGCAGCTTAGGGAGACTAGCGGTCTCCTACGAGCAGTACTTC. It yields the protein CASSLGRLAVSYEQYF.

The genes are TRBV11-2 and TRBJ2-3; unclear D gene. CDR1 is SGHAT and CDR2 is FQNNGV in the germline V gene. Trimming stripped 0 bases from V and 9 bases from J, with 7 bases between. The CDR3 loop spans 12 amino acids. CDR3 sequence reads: CASSLELRTQYF. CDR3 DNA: TGTGCCAGCAGCTTAGAGCTAAGAACGCAGTATTTT.

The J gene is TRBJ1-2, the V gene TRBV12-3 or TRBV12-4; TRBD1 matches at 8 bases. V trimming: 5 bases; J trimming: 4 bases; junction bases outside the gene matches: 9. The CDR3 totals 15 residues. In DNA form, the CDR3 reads TGTGCCAGCAGTCGAAAAGGACAGGGAATCTATGGCTACACCTTC. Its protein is CASSRKGQGIYGYTF.

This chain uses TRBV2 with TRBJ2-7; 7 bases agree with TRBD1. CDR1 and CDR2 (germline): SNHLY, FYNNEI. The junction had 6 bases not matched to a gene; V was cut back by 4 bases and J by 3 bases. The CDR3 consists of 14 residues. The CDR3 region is CASSVTGMDYEQYF. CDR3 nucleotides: TGTGCCAGCAGTGTGACAGGGATGGACTACGAGCAGTACTTC.

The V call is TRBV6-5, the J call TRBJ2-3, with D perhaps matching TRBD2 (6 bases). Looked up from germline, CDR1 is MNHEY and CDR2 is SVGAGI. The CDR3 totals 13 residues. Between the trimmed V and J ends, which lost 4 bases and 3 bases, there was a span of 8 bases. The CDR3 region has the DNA TGTGCCAGCAGTTGGGAGGTGACAGATACGCAGTATTTT. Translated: CASSWEVTDTQYF.

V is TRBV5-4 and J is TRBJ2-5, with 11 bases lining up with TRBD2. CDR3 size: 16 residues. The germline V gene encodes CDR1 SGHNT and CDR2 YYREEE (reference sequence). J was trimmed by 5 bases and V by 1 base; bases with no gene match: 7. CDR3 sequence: CASSLLSGRADETQYF. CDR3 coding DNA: TGTGCCAGCAGCTTGCTTAGCGGGAGGGCCGACGAGACCCAGTACTTC.

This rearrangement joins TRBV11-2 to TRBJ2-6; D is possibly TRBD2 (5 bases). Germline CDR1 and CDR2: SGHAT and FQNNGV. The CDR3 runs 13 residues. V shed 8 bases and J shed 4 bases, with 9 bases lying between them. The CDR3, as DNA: TGTGCCAGCGCCCTAGCCGGGGCCAACGTCCTGACTTTC. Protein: CASALAGANVLTF.

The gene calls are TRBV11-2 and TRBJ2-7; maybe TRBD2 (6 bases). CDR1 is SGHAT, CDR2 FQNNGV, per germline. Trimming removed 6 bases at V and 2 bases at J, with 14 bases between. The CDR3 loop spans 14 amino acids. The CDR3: CASSYGTRAYEQYF. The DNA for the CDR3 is TGTGCCAGCAGTTACGGGACTCGTGCCTACGAGCAGTACTTC.

The CDR3 here is CASSLGTSGGETQYF. CDR3 in DNA: TGTGCCAGCAGCCTCGGGACTAGCGGGGGGGAGACCCAGTACTTC. The V and J genes are TRBV11-2 and TRBJ2-5; TRBD2 matches 15 bases. Germline-derived CDR1 and CDR2 are SGHAT and FQNNGV. This CDR3 region has 15 residues. Trimming took 5 bases from V and 5 from J; bases not matched to a gene: 3.